This T cell receptor beta chain comes out of a study of somatic mutations in cytotoxic T cells in rheumatoid arthritis. The CDR3 length is 16 residues. Germline V CDR1 and CDR2: LNHDA, SQIVND (reference sequence). The V end lost 4 bases, the J end lost 5 bases, and 19 bases lay between the germline ends. Clones were sequenced by immunoSEQ multiplex PCR, and TCRdb holds only the in-frame ones, with some missing. The sample consists of approximately 13,000 clones, about 68% of them appearing once. The chain couples TRBV19 to TRBJ2-3, with TRBD2 as a possible D gene (7 bases). This clonotype was obtained from a man between 65 and 85 years old in good health. Specimen: CD8+ T cells sorted from blood. The CDR3 sequence is CASSTPFGGQGDTQYF. The CDR3 nucleotides read TGTGCCAGTAGTACTCCCTTCGGGGGGCAGGGAGATACGCAGTATTTT.